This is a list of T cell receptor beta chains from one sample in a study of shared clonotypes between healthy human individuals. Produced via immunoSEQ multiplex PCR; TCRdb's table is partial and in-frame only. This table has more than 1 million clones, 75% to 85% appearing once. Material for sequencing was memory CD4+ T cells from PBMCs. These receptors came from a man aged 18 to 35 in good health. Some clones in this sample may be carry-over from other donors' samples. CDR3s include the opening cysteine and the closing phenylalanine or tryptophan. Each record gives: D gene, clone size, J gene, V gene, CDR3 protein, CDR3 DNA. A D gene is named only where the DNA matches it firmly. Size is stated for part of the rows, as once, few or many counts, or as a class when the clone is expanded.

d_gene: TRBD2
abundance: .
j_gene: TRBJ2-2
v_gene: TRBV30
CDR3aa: CAWSRDYYTGELFF
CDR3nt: TGTGCCTGGAGTCGGGACTATTACACCGGGGAGCTGTTTTTT

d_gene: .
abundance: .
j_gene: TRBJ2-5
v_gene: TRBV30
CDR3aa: CAWSRDTSLETQYF
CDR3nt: TGTGCCTGGAGTCGGGACACCTCCCTTGAGACCCAGTACTTC

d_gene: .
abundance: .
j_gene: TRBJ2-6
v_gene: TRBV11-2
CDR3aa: CASSGGIAYGANVLTF
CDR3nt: TGTGCCAGCAGCGGGGGGATAGCGTATGGGGCCAACGTCCTGACTTTC

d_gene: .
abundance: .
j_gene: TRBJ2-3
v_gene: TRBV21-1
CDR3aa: CATAPLSLTDDTQYF
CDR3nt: TGTGCCACCGCCCCACTCTCTCTCACAGATGATACGCAGTATTTT

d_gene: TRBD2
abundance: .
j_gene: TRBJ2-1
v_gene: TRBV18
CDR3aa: CASSPPGLAGVIEQFF
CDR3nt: TGTGCCAGCTCACCACCGGGACTAGCGGGAGTTATTGAGCAGTTCTTC

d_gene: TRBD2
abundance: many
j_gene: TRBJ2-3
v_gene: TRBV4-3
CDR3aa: CASSQEGIIRWEAGEVDTQYF
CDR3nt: TGCGCCAGCAGCCAAGAAGGGATAATTAGGTGGGAAGCGGGAGAGGTGGATACGCAGTATTTT

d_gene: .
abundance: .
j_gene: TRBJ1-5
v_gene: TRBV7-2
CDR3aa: CASSQFLSQPQHF
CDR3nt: TGTGCCAGCAGCCAATTCCTATCCCAGCCCCAGCATTTT

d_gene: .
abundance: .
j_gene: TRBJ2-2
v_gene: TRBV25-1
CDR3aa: CASSEWGGNTGELFF
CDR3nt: TGTGCCAGCAGTGAATGGGGCGGGAACACCGGGGAGCTGTTTTTT

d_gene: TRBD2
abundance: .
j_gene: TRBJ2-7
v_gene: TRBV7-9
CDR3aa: CASSLSSGRSYEQYF
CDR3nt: TGTGCCAGCAGCTTAAGTAGCGGGAGGTCCTACGAGCAGTACTTC

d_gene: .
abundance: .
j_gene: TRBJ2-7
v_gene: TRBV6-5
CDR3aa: CASSYQGLTGYEQYF
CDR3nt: TGTGCCAGCAGTTACCAGGGGCTTACCGGCTACGAGCAGTACTTC

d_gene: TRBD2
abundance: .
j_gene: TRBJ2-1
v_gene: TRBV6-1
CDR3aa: CASREAGLAGWGSYNEQFF
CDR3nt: TGTGCCAGCCGTGAAGCGGGACTAGCGGGTTGGGGCTCCTACAATGAGCAGTTCTTC

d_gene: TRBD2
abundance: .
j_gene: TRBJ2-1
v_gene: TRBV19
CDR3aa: CASSPRTSGMESYNEQFF
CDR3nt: TGTGCCAGTAGTCCACGGACTAGCGGGATGGAGTCCTACAATGAGCAGTTCTTC

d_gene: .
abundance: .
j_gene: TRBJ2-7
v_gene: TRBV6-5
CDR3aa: CASSSVGFEQYF
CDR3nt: TGTGCCAGCAGTTCGGTCGGGTTCGAGCAGTACTTC

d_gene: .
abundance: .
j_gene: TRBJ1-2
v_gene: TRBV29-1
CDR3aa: CSVGTSTARYSYGYTF
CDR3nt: TGCAGCGTTGGCACGAGTACAGCCCGGTATAGCTATGGCTACACCTTC

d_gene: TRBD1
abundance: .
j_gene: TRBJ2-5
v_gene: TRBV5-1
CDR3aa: CASSGGQGALETQYF
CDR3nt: TGCGCCAGCAGCGGCGGACAGGGGGCTTTGGAGACCCAGTACTTC

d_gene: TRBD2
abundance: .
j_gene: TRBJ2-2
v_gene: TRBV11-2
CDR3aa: CASSLVGLLAGGTGELFF
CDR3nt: TGTGCCAGCAGCTTAGTAGGGTTACTAGCGGGAGGGACCGGGGAGCTGTTTTTT

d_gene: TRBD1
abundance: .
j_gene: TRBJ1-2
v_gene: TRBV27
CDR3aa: CASRLDRGSGGYTF
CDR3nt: TGTGCCAGCAGATTAGACAGGGGTTCCGGTGGCTACACCTTC

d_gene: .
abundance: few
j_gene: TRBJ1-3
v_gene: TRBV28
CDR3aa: CASSFGTGNTIYF
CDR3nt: TGTGCCAGCAGTTTCGGGACAGGAAACACCATATATTTT

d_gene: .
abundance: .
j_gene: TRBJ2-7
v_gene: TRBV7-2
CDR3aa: CASSLGGARRYEQYF
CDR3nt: TGTGCCAGCAGCTTAGGTGGCGCACGGAGGTACGAGCAGTACTTC

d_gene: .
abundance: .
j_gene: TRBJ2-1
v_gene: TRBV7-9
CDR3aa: CASSSVGFSPEFF
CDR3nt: TGTGCCAGCAGTAGCGTGGGGTTCTCTCCCGAGTTCTTC

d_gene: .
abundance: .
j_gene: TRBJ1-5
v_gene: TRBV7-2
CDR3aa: CASSLWSNQPQHF
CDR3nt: TGTGCCAGCAGCTTATGGAGCAATCAGCCCCAGCATTTT

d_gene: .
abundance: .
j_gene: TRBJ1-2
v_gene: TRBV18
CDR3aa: CANNIKGGTNYGYTF
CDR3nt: TGTGCCAACAACATTAAGGGCGGGACAAACTATGGCTACACCTTC

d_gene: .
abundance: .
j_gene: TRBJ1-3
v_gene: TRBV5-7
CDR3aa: CASLHREVPGNTIYF
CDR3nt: TGTGCCAGCCTTCACAGAGAGGTTCCTGGAAACACCATATATTTT

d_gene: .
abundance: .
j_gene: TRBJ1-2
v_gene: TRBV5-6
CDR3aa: CASSLRVNYGYTF
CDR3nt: TGTGCCAGCAGCTTGCGGGTTAACTATGGCTACACCTTC

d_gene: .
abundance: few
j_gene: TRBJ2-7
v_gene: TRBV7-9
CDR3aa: CASSHSGLFREQYF
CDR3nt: TGTGCCAGCAGTCACAGCGGCCTCTTCCGCGAGCAGTACTTC

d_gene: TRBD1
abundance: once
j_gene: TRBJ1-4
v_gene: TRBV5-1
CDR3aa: CASSRQTGGNEKLFF
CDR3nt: TGCGCCAGCAGCCGTCAAACAGGGGGAAATGAAAAACTGTTTTTT

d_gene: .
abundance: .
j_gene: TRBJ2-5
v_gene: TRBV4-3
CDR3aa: CASSQRLAETQYF
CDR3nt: TGCGCCAGCAGCCAAAGGCTAGCTGAGACCCAGTACTTC

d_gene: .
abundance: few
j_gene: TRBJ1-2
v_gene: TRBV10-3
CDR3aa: CAIASADSLYTF
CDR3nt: TGTGCCATCGCCTCGGCGGACAGTCTTTACACCTTC

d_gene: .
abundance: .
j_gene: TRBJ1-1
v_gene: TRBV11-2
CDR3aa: CASSLRGAQAFF
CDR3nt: TGTGCCAGCAGCTTAAGGGGGGCGCAAGCTTTCTTT

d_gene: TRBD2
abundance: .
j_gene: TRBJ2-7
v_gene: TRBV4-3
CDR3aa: CASSRDGTSGGEQYF
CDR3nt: TGCGCCAGCAGCCGCGACGGGACTAGCGGCGGCGAGCAGTACTTC

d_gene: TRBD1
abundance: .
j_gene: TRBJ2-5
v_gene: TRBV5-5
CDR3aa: CASRTGQGAGETQYF
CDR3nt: TGTGCCAGCAGAACGGGACAGGGGGCAGGAGAGACCCAGTACTTC

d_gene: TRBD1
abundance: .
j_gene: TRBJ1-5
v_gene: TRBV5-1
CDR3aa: CASSLEGTGGEQPQHF
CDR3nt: TGCGCCAGCAGCTTGGAGGGGACAGGGGGCGAACAGCCCCAGCATTTT

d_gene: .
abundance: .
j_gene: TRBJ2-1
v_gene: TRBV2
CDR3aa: CASSEQGSSYNEQFF
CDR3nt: TGTGCCAGCAGTGAACAAGGGAGCTCCTACAATGAGCAGTTCTTC

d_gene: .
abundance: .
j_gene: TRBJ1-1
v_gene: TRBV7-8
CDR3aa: CASSIRDRNTEAFF
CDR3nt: TGTGCCAGCAGCATCCGAGACAGGAACACTGAAGCTTTCTTT

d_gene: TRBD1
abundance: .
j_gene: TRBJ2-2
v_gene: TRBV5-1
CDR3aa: CAREGQGASENTGELFF
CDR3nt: TGCGCCAGGGAGGGACAGGGGGCATCAGAAAACACCGGGGAGCTGTTTTTT

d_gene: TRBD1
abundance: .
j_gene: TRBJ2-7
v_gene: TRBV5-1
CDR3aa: CASSSTRDRVDYEQYF
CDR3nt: TGCGCCAGCAGCTCCACCCGGGACAGGGTGGACTACGAGCAGTACTTC

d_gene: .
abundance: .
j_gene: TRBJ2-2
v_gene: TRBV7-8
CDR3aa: CASNAPPGQRGTGELFF
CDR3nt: TGTGCCAGCAACGCACCTCCCGGACAGCGAGGCACCGGGGAGCTGTTTTTT

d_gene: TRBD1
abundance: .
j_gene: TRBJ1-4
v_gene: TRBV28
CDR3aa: CASSSDVDRGEEKLFF
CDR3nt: TGTGCCAGCAGTTCAGACGTTGACAGGGGAGAGGAAAAACTGTTTTTT

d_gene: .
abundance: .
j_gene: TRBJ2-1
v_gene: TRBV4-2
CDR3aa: CASSLHEGAYNEQFF
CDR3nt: TGTGCCAGCAGCCTCCACGAGGGCGCCTACAATGAGCAGTTCTTC

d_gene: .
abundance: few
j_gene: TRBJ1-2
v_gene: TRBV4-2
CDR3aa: CASSQLPGGYTF
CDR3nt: TGTGCCAGCAGCCAACTCCCGGGCGGCTACACCTTC

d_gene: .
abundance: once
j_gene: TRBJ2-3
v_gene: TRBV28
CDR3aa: CASRLQLITDTQYF
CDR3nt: TGTGCCAGCAGGCTGCAGCTTATCACAGATACGCAGTATTTT

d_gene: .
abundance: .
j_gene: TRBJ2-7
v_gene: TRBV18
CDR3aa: CATSGSRTYEQYF
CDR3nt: TGTGCCACCTCGGGATCGCGGACCTACGAGCAGTACTTC

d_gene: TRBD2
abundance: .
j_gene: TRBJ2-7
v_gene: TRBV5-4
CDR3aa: CASSPPTSGRSEQYF
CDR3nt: TGTGCCAGCAGCCCTCCGACTAGCGGGAGGTCCGAGCAGTACTTC

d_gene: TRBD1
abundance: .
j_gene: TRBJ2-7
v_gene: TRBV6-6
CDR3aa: CASSYGQVQPSYEQYF
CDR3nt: TGTGCCAGCAGTTACGGACAGGTTCAGCCTTCCTACGAGCAGTACTTC

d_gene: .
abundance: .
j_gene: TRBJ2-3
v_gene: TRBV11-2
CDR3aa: CASSLDGGITDTQYF
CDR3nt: TGTGCCAGCAGCTTAGATGGGGGAATAACAGATACGCAGTATTTT

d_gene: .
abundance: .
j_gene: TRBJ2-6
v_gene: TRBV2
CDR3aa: CASQGGSGANVLTF
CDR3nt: TGTGCCAGCCAGGGGGGCTCTGGGGCCAACGTCCTGACTTTC

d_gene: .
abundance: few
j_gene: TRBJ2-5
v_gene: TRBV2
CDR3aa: CASSDSPGETQYF
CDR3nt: TGTGCCAGCAGTGACTCCCCGGGGGAGACCCAGTACTTC

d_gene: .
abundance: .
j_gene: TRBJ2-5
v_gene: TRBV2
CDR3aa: CAVAGTAQETQYF
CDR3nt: TGTGCCGTTGCCGGGACTGCGCAAGAGACCCAGTACTTC

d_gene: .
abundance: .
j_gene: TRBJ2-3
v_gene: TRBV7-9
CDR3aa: CASSLSAGKDTQYF
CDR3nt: TGTGCCAGCAGCTTATCGGCCGGGAAAGATACGCAGTATTTT

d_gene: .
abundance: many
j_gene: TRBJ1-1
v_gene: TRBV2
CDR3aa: CATTLGLNTEAFF
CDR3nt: TGTGCCACCACCTTGGGGCTGAACACTGAAGCTTTCTTT

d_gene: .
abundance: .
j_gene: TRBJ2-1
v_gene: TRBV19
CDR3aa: CASSALGGEQFF
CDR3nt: TGTGCCAGTAGTGCGCTGGGGGGTGAGCAGTTCTTC

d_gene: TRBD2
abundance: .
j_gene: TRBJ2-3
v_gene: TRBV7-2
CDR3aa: CASSFLLGEGYTDTQYF
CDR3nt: TGTGCCAGCAGCTTCCTCTTGGGGGAGGGATACACAGATACGCAGTATTTT

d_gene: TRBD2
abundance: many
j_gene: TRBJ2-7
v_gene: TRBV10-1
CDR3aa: CAGTSGSLYEQYF
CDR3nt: TGCGCCGGGACTAGCGGGAGCCTCTACGAGCAGTACTTC

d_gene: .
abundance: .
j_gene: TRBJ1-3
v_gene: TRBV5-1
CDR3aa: CASSLEGQNTIYF
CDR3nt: TGCGCCAGCAGCTTGGAGGGGCAGAACACCATATATTTT